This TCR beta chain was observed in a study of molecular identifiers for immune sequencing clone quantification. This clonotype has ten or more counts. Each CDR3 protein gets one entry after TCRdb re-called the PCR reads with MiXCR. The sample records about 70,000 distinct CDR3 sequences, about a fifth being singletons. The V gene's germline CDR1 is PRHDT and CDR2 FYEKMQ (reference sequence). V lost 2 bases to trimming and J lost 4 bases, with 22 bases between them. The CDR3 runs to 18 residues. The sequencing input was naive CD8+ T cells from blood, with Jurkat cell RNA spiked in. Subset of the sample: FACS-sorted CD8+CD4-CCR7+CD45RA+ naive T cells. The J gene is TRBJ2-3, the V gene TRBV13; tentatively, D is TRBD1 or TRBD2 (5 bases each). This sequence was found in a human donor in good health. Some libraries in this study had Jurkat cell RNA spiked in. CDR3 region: CASSLLTPGTRRADTQYF. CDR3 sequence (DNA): TGTGCCAGCAGCTTACTTACTCCAGGGACCCGCCGGGCAGATACGCAGTATTTT.